This T cell receptor (beta chain) was documented in a study of CD8 T cells in Susac syndrome. Whole-study findings and limits: The study's TCR sequencing and HLA analysis drew on a certain number of individuals. That number was acknowledged as relatively small.

The T cells that were sequenced for TCR beta were CD8+ and CD4+ cells from blood. On this clonotype: Its target is not known.

The germline V gene encodes CDR1 LGHDT and CDR2 YNNKEL (reference sequence). This CDR3 has 15 residues. The V gene lost 0 bases and the J gene lost 0 bases, with 6 bases spanning the gap. About 0.5 to 1 ug RNA was reverse transcribed with random hexamers. Amplification of TCR beta CDR3 by immunoSEQ multiplex PCR spanned 54 Vbeta and 13 Jbeta. From the immunoSEQ multiplex PCR reads, TCRdb called clonotypes with MiXCR, one entry per CDR3 protein. The sample has approximately 190,000 distinct CDR3 sequences; roughly 90% are singletons. Material for sequencing was CD4+ T cells from PBMCs. The receptor's source is a human donor with Susac syndrome. V usage is TRBV3-1 and J usage is TRBJ2-1; D remains unclear. DNA for the CDR3: TGTGCCAGCAGCCAAGATTTGGCCTCCTACAATGAGCAGTTCTTC. Its translation: CASSQDLASYNEQFF.